This entry concerns a single T cell receptor (beta chain). Methods used by the authors: Reference gene primers were amplified, and this amplification served to estimate nucleated cell counts. Repertoires were generated with immunoSEQ multiplex PCR, while TCRdb's copy carries only in-frame clones and drops some. The DNA was the basis for D and trimming; V, J and clone size are from that table. The sample includes about 120,000 clones, around four fifths of them seen just once. Germline values: CDR1 LNHDA, CDR2 SQIVND (reference sequence). V lost 3 bases and J 4 bases, leaving 11 bases between the germline ends. This CDR3 has 14 residues. These data come from a study of blood T cell repertoires in COVID-19. On the study more broadly: T cells, B-cell-depleted T cells, or PBMCs provided the cDNA or gDNA that served as material.

This clonotype was sampled from a man between 60 and 75 years old with acute or convalescent COVID-19. Sequencing was carried out using peripheral blood. The V call is TRBV19, the J call TRBJ2-3, with D tentatively TRBD1 (5 bases). CDR3 residues: CASSIRGKPDTQYF. CDR3 in DNA: TGTGCCAGTAGTATTAGGGGAAAACCAGATACGCAGTATTTT.